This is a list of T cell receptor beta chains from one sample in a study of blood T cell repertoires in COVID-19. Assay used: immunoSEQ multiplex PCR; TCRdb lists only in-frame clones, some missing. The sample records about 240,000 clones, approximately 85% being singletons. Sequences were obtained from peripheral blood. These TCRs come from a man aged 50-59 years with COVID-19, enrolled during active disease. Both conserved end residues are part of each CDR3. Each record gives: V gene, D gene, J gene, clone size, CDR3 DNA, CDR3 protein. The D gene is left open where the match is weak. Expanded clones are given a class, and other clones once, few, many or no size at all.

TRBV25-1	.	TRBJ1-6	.	TGTGCCAGCAGTGAATCAACAGGCTATAATTCACCCCTCCACTTT	CASSESTGYNSPLHF
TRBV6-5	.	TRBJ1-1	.	TGTGCCAGCACCTTCGAAGGGGGAACTGAAGCTTTCTTT	CASTFEGGTEAFF
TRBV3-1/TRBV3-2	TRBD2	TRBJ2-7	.	TGTGCCAGCAGCCAAGGGACTAGCGGGTTCTACGAGCAGTACTTC	CASSQGTSGFYEQYF
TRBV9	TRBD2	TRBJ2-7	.	TGTGCCAGCAGCGTAGGGGGACTAGCGGGCTACGAGCAGTACTTC	CASSVGGLAGYEQYF
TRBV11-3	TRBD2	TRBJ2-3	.	TGTGCCAGCAGCTTAAGAGCGGGGGGCACAGATACGCAGTATTTT	CASSLRAGGTDTQYF
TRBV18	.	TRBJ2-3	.	TGTGCCAGCTCTCTCGGGACTGCTAGCACAGATACGCAGTATTTT	CASSLGTASTDTQYF
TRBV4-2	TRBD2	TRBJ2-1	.	TGTGCCAGCAGCCAAGGACGGGGGGATCGCAATGAGCAGTTCTTC	CASSQGRGDRNEQFF
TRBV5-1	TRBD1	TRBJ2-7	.	TGCGCCAGCAGTCCCGGGACAGGGGTCTACGAGCAGTACTTC	CASSPGTGVYEQYF
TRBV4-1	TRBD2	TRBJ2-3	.	TGCGCCAGCAGCCAAGTCGCGGGGGGGCGGGCAGATACGCAGTATTTT	CASSQVAGGRADTQYF
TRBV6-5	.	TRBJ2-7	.	TGTGCCAGCAGTTTCGGAGGAGCCTACGAGCAGTACTTC	CASSFGGAYEQYF
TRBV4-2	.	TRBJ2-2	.	TGTGCCAGCAGCCAAGATGGGTGGTCGGCGCGGGATGCGAACACCGGGGAGCTGTTTTTT	CASSQDGWSARDANTGELFF
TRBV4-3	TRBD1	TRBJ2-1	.	TGCGCCAGCAGCCAAGAGAAGAACAGGGGTTTCTACAATGAGCAGTTCTTC	CASSQEKNRGFYNEQFF
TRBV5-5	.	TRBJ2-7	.	TGTGCCAGCAGCTTGTCAGGGCCCTACGAGCAGTACTTC	CASSLSGPYEQYF
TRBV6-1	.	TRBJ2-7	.	TGTGCCAGCAGTGAAGCGCTGGGGGACATCGGCTACGAGCAGTACTTC	CASSEALGDIGYEQYF
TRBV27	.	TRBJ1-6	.	TGTGCCAGCAGTTTAGATGAGGAGGATTCACCCCTCCACTTT	CASSLDEEDSPLHF
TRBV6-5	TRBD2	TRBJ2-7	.	TGTGCCAGCAGTTCGCCCGGGACTAGCGAGCAGTACTTC	CASSSPGTSEQYF
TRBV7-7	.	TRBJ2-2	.	TGTGCTAGCAGCTCCCCGGCCGGGGAGCTGTTTTTT	CASSSPAGELFF
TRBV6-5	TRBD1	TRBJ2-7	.	TGTGCCAGCAGTTACTCGTGGGACAGTGCCTACGAGCAGTACTTC	CASSYSWDSAYEQYF
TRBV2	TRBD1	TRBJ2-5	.	TGTGCCAGCAGTGAAGCGAAGGGGGCCGGGACAGGGAGCGGAGAGACCCAGTACTTC	CASSEAKGAGTGSGETQYF
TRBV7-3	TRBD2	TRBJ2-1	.	TGTGCCAGCAGCGGGACTAGCGGGCGCTCCTACAATGAGCAGTTCTTC	CASSGTSGRSYNEQFF
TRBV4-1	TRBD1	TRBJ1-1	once	TGCGCCAGCAGCCAAGTAGGCAGGGGGCGCGGGGAAACTGAAGCTTTCTTT	CASSQVGRGRGETEAFF
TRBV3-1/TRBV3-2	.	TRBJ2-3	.	TGTGCCAGCAGCCAATCCAGGGGCGGCACAGATACGCAGTATTTT	CASSQSRGGTDTQYF
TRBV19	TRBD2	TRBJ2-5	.	TGTGCCAGTAGTTTGAGCAGCGGGGGGGCTGAGACCCAGTACTTC	CASSLSSGGAETQYF
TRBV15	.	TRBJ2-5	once	TGTGCCACCGGCAGGCAGGTCCAAGAGACCCAGTACTTC	CATGRQVQETQYF
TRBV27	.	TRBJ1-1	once	TGTGCCAGCAGTTTATACAACATGAACACTGAAGCTTTCTTT	CASSLYNMNTEAFF
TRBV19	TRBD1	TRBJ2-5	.	TGTGCCAGTAGTACGACGGACAGGGAACATGGAGAGACCCAGTACTTC	CASSTTDREHGETQYF
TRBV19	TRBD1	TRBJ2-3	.	TGTGCCAGTAGTAAACGGACAGGGCCAGATACGCAGTATTTT	CASSKRTGPDTQYF
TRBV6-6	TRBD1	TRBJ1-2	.	TGTGCCAGCAGTTACGCGCCGGACAGGGGCGGCTATGGCTACACCTTC	CASSYAPDRGGYGYTF
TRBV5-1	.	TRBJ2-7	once	TGCGCCAGCAGCTTGTTACAGGGAAACTCCTACGAGCAGTACTTC	CASSLLQGNSYEQYF
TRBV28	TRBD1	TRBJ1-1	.	TGTGCCAGCAGTTCCCCGGGGGACAGGAAGAACACTGAAGCTTTCTTT	CASSSPGDRKNTEAFF
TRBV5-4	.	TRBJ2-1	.	TGTGCCAGCAGCTTGGTGGCGCGGAACAATGAGCAGTTCTTC	CASSLVARNNEQFF
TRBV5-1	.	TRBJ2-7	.	TGCGCCAGCAGCTTAATCGGCCCAGGCCCCTACGAGCAGTACTTC	CASSLIGPGPYEQYF
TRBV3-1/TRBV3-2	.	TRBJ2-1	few	TGTGCCAGCAGCCAAGAGTTCAGCGATGAGCAGTTCTTC	CASSQEFSDEQFF
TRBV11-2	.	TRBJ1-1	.	TGTGCCAGCAGCCCGACAGATCGGGACACTGAAGCTTTCTTT	CASSPTDRDTEAFF
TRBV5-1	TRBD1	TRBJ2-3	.	TGCGCCAGCAGCTGGGGACAGGGCAGGGGCACAGATACGCAGTATTTT	CASSWGQGRGTDTQYF
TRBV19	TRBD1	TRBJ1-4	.	TGTGCCAGTCGGGACAGACACTCAACTAATGAAAAACTGTTTTTT	CASRDRHSTNEKLFF
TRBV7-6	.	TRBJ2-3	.	TGTGCCAGCAGCCCTTCCCAGGCCGCCCCAGATACGCAGTATTTT	CASSPSQAAPDTQYF
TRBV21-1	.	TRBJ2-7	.	TGTGCCAGCAGCATGGGGACTAGCGGGGGGCGGGGCTACGAGCAGTACTTC	CASSMGTSGGRGYEQYF
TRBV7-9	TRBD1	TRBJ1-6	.	TGTGCCAGCAGCTCTCAGGGGGTCGTTGTACCCCTCCACTTT	CASSSQGVVVPLHF
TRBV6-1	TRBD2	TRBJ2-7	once	TGTGCCAGCAGGGAACTAGCGGGGGGGATTAAGGACGAGCAGTACTTC	CASRELAGGIKDEQYF
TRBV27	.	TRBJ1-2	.	TGTGCCAGCGGCCACCAACGGGGCTATGGCTACACCTTC	CASGHQRGYGYTF
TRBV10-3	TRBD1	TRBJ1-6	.	TGTGCCATCCGCCAAGCCTCCGGACAGGCTGATTCACCCCTCCACTTT	CAIRQASGQADSPLHF
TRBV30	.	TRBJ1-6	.	TGTGCCTGGAGTCGAACTGAGGGACCCCTCCACTTT	CAWSRTEGPLHF
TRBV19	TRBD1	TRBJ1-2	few	TGTGCCAGTAGTACCAGACAGGGTGACTATGGCTACACCTTC	CASSTRQGDYGYTF
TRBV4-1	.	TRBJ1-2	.	TGCGCCAGCAGCCAAGCGGCTAGTAACTATGGCTACACCTTC	CASSQAASNYGYTF
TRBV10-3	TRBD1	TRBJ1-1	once	TGTGCCATCAAGGGACAGGGGGACACTGAAGCTTTCTTT	CAIKGQGDTEAFF
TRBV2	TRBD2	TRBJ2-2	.	TGTGCCAGCACCCCGGGACTAGCGGGGGGCGGCACCGGGGAGCTGTTTTTT	CASTPGLAGGGTGELFF
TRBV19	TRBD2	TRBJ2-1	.	TGTGCCAGTAGCGTAGCGGGGGGCTCCTACAATGAGCAGTTCTTC	CASSVAGGSYNEQFF
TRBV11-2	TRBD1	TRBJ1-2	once	TGTGCCAGCAGCGCCCTACCGACAGGGAATGGCTACACCTTC	CASSALPTGNGYTF
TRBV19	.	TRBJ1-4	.	TGTGCCAGCCACAGGCGAGAAAATGAAAAACTGTTTTTT	CASHRRENEKLFF
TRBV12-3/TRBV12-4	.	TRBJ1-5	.	TGTGCCAGCAGTCTAAATTATCAGCCCCAGCATTTT	CASSLNYQPQHF
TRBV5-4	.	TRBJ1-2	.	TGTGCCAGCAGCTCCTACCTGCAGGGGAACTATGGCTACACCTTC	CASSSYLQGNYGYTF
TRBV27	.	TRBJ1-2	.	TGTGCCAGCAGTCCGCGCCAGGGTAGGCATGGCTACACCTTC	CASSPRQGRHGYTF
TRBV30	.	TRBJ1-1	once	TGTGCCTGGAGTGTACGGGTCCCCAACACTGAAGCTTTCTTT	CAWSVRVPNTEAFF
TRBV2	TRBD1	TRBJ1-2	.	TGTGCCAGCAGTTTAGACAGGGGGTATGGCTACACCTTC	CASSLDRGYGYTF
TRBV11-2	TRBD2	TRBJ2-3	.	TGTGCCAGCAGCTTACCCCTGGGCGGGGGGCGGACAGATACGCAGTATTTT	CASSLPLGGGRTDTQYF
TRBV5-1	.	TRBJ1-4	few	TGCGCCAGCAGCTCGCGGCAGTCAACTAATGAAAAACTGTTTTTT	CASSSRQSTNEKLFF
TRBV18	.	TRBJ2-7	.	TGTGCCAGCTCACCGGCATACGGAGCCAACGAGCAGTACTTC	CASSPAYGANEQYF
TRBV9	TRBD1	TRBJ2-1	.	TGTGCCAGCAGCGTAGGGGACAGCCGAGAGCAGTTCTTC	CASSVGDSREQFF
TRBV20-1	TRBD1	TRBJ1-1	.	TGCAGTGCTAGTGGCGTTCAGGGGGGCAGGTACACTGAAGCTTTCTTT	CSASGVQGGRYTEAFF